These T cell receptor beta chains were read from a single sample in a study of cytomegalovirus exposure and HLA in healthy donors. Sequenced by immunoSEQ multiplex PCR; TCRdb stores in-frame clones only, minus some. The data show 100,000 to 150,000 clones, roughly a tenth seen once. The sample comprised PBMCs. These receptors all stem from a woman under 30 in good health and CMV-seropositive. Both conserved end residues are part of each CDR3. Each record gives: V gene, J gene, clone size, D gene, CDR3 protein, CDR3 DNA. D genes are given only for firm matches. Not every row has a clone size; where given, it reads once, few, many or a size class.

TRBV5-1,TRBJ1-1,few,NA,CASSGGGTEAFF,TGCGCCAGCAGCGGGGGCGGGACTGAAGCTTTCTTT
TRBV5-1,TRBJ2-7,few,NA,CASSLGGTYEQYF,TGCGCCAGCAGCTTGGGAGGGACCTACGAGCAGTACTTC
TRBV7-3,TRBJ2-5,NA,NA,CASSLYSHF,TGTGCCAGCAGCTTATACTCTCACTTC
TRBV7-2,TRBJ2-1,few,NA,CASSLQQRNEQFF,TGTGCCAGCAGCTTACAGCAGCGGAATGAGCAGTTCTTC
TRBV6-1,TRBJ2-7,few,TRBD2,CASAPPGLAFEQYF,TGTGCCAGCGCTCCGCCGGGACTAGCCTTCGAGCAGTACTTC
TRBV7-6,TRBJ2-7,few,TRBD1,CASSGGTWDRGYEQYF,TGTGCCAGCAGCGGAGGGACCTGGGACAGGGGCTACGAGCAGTACTTC
TRBV2,TRBJ1-1,NA,NA,CASSVLGSTEAFF,TGTGCCAGCAGTGTTTTAGGGAGTACTGAAGCTTTCTTT
TRBV7-2,TRBJ2-5,few,TRBD1,CASSQDRGNGETQYF,TGTGCCAGCAGCCAGGACAGGGGGAACGGTGAGACCCAGTACTTC
TRBV25-1,TRBJ2-1,NA,TRBD1,CASTAAGTAYNEQFF,TGTGCCAGCACCGCCGCCGGGACAGCGTACAATGAGCAGTTCTTC
TRBV28,TRBJ1-2,few,NA,CASSSIGGNYGYTF,TGTGCCAGCAGTTCAATCGGGGGAAACTATGGCTACACCTTC
TRBV18,TRBJ2-7,few,NA,CASSLGDLYEQYF,TGTGCCAGCTCACTTGGAGACCTCTACGAGCAGTACTTC
TRBV15,TRBJ1-2,few,NA,CATSRFSQGFGYTF,TGTGCCACCAGCAGATTCTCGCAGGGGTTTGGCTACACCTTC
TRBV5-8,TRBJ2-1,NA,TRBD2,CASSLGGRAHETQFF,TGTGCCAGCAGCTTGGGAGGGAGGGCCCATGAGACGCAGTTCTTC
TRBV7-3,TRBJ2-3,NA,NA,CASSLDNTDTQYF,TGTGCCAGCAGCTTAGACAACACAGATACGCAGTATTTT
TRBV27,TRBJ2-7,NA,TRBD2,CASTRTTEWEAGGQYF,TGTGCCAGCACCAGAACCACAGAATGGGAGGCGGGGGGGCAGTACTTC
TRBV29-1,TRBJ1-5,NA,TRBD1,CSVAGQFNQPQHF,TGCAGCGTCGCGGGACAGTTCAATCAGCCCCAGCATTTT
TRBV10-3,TRBJ1-1,NA,TRBD1,CAIREQGAGGGSTEAFF,TGTGCCATCAGAGAACAGGGGGCGGGTGGGGGGAGCACTGAAGCTTTCTTT
TRBV2,TRBJ1-1,few,NA,CASSFLGLENTEAFF,TGTGCCAGCTCTTTCCTAGGTCTCGAAAACACTGAAGCTTTCTTT